The 8 T cell receptor delta chains given below trace back to one sample, sequenced in a study of gamma-delta T cells after stem cell transplantation (dated by TCRdb to about 2016). Receptor amplification or capture employed RT-PCR. The sequencing machine was an Illumina MiSeq. TCRdb called clones afresh from the public reads with CATT; identical DNA rows were later merged. This sample holds over 1,500 delta-chain clones; just over 5% were observed only once. Of the sample, about 48% is held by the ten largest clones. The sample taken for sequencing was gamma-delta T cells. The source is a human donor. It is not recorded whose cells these are; they may come from a transplant donor.

For this clone: A far bigger clonotype differs at one base, so this is likely a read error. Other DNA sequences of this sample code for an identical CDR3. The chain joins TRDV2 to TRDJ1; tentatively, D is TRDD3 (10 bases). This CDR3 comprises 20 residues. CDR1 and CDR2 from the germline V gene are GEAIGNYY and EKD. CDR3 loop: CACDRLPTSMGDTGSDKLIF. DNA for the CDR3: TGTGCCTGTGACCGCCTTCCTACGTCAATGGGGGATACAGGGTCCGACAAACTCATCTTT.

Remarks on this clone: The protein held in TCRdb is that of a much larger clone and does not match this DNA's translation at residue 18, likely because of a read error; the protein shown is translated from the DNA. The rearrangement uses TRDV2 and TRDJ1, with 12 bases fitting TRDD3. The CDR3 spans 20 residues. CDR1 and CDR2 (germline): GEAIGNYY, EKD. CDR3 sequence: CACDLISTPILGDTADKPIF. DNA of the CDR3: TGTGCCTGTGACCTCATCTCCACTCCCATACTGGGGGATACAGCCGATAAACCCATCTTT.

Concerning this clone itself: Sequence at one end of the junction differs from germline and may be a read error. The chain joins TRDV2 to TRDJ2; D unclear. The CDR3 length is 21 residues. In germline, CDR1 is GEAIGNYY, CDR2 EKD. This CDR3 is CACDTVPTLVVYQALTAQLFF. CDR3 DNA: TGTGCCTGTGACACCGTACCCACTTTAGTGGTGTATCAAGCTTTGACCGCACAACTCTTCTTT.

This clone was observed a few times. TCRdb pairs this DNA with a much larger clone's protein that differs at residue 10, likely a read error; the protein shown was translated from the DNA. The genes are TRDV2 and TRDJ3; weak D call: TRDD3 (6 bases). Germline loops: CDR1 GEAIGNYY, CDR2 EKD. This CDR3 spans 20 amino acids. Trimming removed 1 base from V and 0 bases from J, with 18 bases in between. CDR3 coding DNA: TGTGCCTGTGACACGCCGGGGGACCATTCAAGCTCCTGGGACACCCGACAGATGTTTTTC. It encodes CACDTPGDHSSSWDTRQMFF.

No V gene call is available, although the J gene is TRDJ4; TRDD3 reflects the table's D call only, with no check against the DNA. The length of the CDR3 is 18 residues. The CDR3 DNA reads as TGTGCCTGTGACTCAGTCCTGGGGGATACCCAGTTCCTCATACACCTGATCTTT. It translates to CACDSVLGDTQFLIHLIF.

This clone was counted only a few times. A far larger clone is one base from this, pointing to a likely read error. Other DNA sequences in this sample translate to the same CDR3. The V gene is TRDV2, the J gene TRDJ3; a weak D match, TRDD3 (6 bases). Per the germline V gene, CDR1 is GEAIGNYY and CDR2 is EKD. The V gene lost 7 bases and the J gene lost 1 base, with 25 bases spanning the gap. This CDR3 has 20 amino acids. CDR3 loop: CACDSVLGIPRSWDTRQMFF. The CDR3 DNA reads as TGTGCCTGCGACTCGGTACTGGGTATCCCTCGATCCTGGGACACCCGACAGATGTTTTTC.

Comments on this clone: The protein in TCRdb stems from a much larger clone and differs at residues 6 and 7 from this DNA's translation, likely a read error; here the protein is translated from the DNA. The chain combines TRDV2 with TRDJ1; D remains unclear. TCRdb gives no J gene; it was assigned here by matching the DNA to germline. Trimming stripped 3 bases from V and 2 bases from J, with 15 bases between. The CDR3 extends over 15 amino acids. Looked up from germline, CDR1 is GEAIGNYY and CDR2 is EKD. CDR3 sequence reads: CACDSIGGSTDKLIF. CDR3 bases: TGTGCCTGTGACTCCATAGGAGGGAGTACCGATAAACTCATCTTT.

Points on this clone: This DNA translates differently at residue 3 from the TCRdb protein, which is that of a much larger clone; a read error is likely, and the protein shown is the DNA's own translation. The chain combines TRDV2 with TRDJ1; 12 positions agree with TRDD3. This CDR3 is built from 20 residues. Germline CDR1 reads GEAIGNYY; CDR2 reads EKD. The CDR3 loop is CAYDLISTPILGDTADKLIF. The DNA of the CDR3 is TGTGCCTATGACCTCATCTCCACTCCCATACTGGGGGATACAGCCGATAAACTCATCTTT.